This T cell receptor beta chain was retrieved from a study of cytomegalovirus exposure and HLA in healthy donors. PCR employed 60 Vbeta and 13 Jbeta primers. The method was immunoSEQ multiplex PCR; TCRdb's version includes in-frame clones alone and lacks a portion of them. The sample yields around 140,000 clones, about 78% seen once. The CDR3 is 13 residues long. Trimming at V came to 6 bases and at J to 7 bases, leaving 6 bases not matched to a gene. Germline CDR1 SGDLS, CDR2 YYNGEE. The chain employs TRBV9 and TRBJ2-2; 7 bases map to TRBD2. Sequencing input: PBMCs. The source of this sequence is a female donor in good health and CMV-seronegative. The CDR3 spells CASNRAGDGELFF. The CDR3 DNA reads TGTGCCAGCAATCGGGCGGGAGACGGGGAGCTGTTTTTT.